This record concerns one T cell receptor beta chain sequence. This sample is drawn from a study of molecular identifiers for immune sequencing clone quantification. The germline gives CDR1 SEHNR, CDR2 FQNEAQ (reference sequence). Trimming cost V 5 bases and J 6 bases; bases outside gene matches: 4. This CDR3 is 12 amino acids long. TCRdb redid the calling of the PCR reads with MiXCR, one entry per CDR3 protein. Seen here are 460,000 or so distinct CDR3 sequences, about 21% observed once, and the top ten hold around 0.86%. This chain joins TRBV7-9 and TRBJ2-7, with 7 bases fitting TRBD1. The sequencing sample was made of naive CD8+ T cells from blood, with Jurkat cell RNA spiked in. Subset: FACS-sorted CD8+CD4-CCR7+CD45RA+ naive T cells. This clonotype was sampled from a human donor in good health. Some libraries in this study had Jurkat cell RNA spiked in. CDR3 DNA: TGTGCCAGCAGCCATGGGACAGCCGAGCAGTACTTC. Amino acids: CASSHGTAEQYF.